This T cell receptor beta chain originates from a study of control samples from healthy donors and cancer patients. Clones were read by immunoSEQ multiplex PCR, and TCRdb kept only the in-frame ones, dropping some. Here the sample spans 120,000 to 150,000 clones, roughly nine tenths being singletons. This receptor was obtained from a young woman in good health. The sample consisted of blood.

The CDR3 sequence is CASRSQGSAEAFF. CDR3 DNA: TGCGCCAGCAGGTCCCAGGGAAGCGCTGAAGCTTTCTTT. The gene calls are TRBV5-1 and TRBJ1-1; D perhaps matches TRBD1 (5 bases). V lost 5 bases, J lost 6 bases, and 14 bases lay in between. There are 13 residues in the CDR3. Germline CDR1 and CDR2: SGHRS and YFSETQ.